These 2 T cell receptor beta chains originate from one sample sequenced in a study of response to subunit inactivated influenza vaccine. TCRdb used MiXCR to reprocess the RT-PCR reads, holding one entry per CDR3 protein. This sample has about 500,000 distinct CDR3 sequences; approximately 16% occur once, and the top ten carry roughly 3%. This sample comprised CD4+ T cells sorted from PBMCs, obtained roughly 24 months after vaccination. The receptor set was obtained from a man in his fifties or sixties who received an inactivated influenza vaccine.

This clonotype was detected only a few times. The J gene is TRBJ2-1, the V gene TRBV5-6, with TRBD2 identical over 8 bases. V shed 4 bases, J shed 5 bases, and the junction held 8 bases outside the gene matches. This CDR3 contains 15 residues. Germline CDR1 is SGHDT and CDR2 is YYEEEE. CDR3 coding DNA: TGTGCCAGCAGCGTGCTTAGCGGGGCAGACAATGAGCAGTTCTTC. It translates to CASSVLSGADNEQFF.

This clonotype was observed a few times. The chain joins TRBV10-3 to TRBJ2-1; 7 nucleotides align to TRBD2. With V trimmed by 5 bases and J by 9 bases, 10 bases remained unmatched. Germline CDR1 is ENHRY and CDR2 is SYGVKD. The CDR3 extends over 14 amino acids. The CDR3 loop is CAISPGQGGGEQFF. The CDR3 nucleotides read TGTGCCATCAGTCCCGGGCAGGGCGGGGGTGAGCAGTTCTTC.